The table lists the clone carrying this T cell receptor beta chain with many counts. The antigen remains unidentified. The sample comes from a study of CD8+CD57+ T cells in acquired aplastic anemia. Study details: Each DNA sample taken from sorted CD4+ and CD8+ cells came to approximately 3 ug on average. The study, taken as a whole, reports: Patients and controls shared 25 to 30 CD8+ CDR3 sequences. Significant differences in CD8+ Simpson's diversity were not observed between patients and controls.

Patients who underwent sequencing had shown CD8+CD57+ cell expansion by flow cytometry. Profiling of TCR beta VDJ combinations and CDR3 sequences used genomic DNA as template. A single record per CDR3 protein comes from TCRdb applying MiXCR to the reads. The sample carries 170,000 or so distinct CDR3 sequences, roughly 65% recorded once. This CDR3 region has 12 residues. Germline values: CDR1 WSHSY, CDR2 SAAADI. With 2 bases removed from V and 6 bases from J, the gap between germline ends came to 5 bases. The rearrangement joins TRBV10-2 to TRBJ1-5; D ambiguous. Input material: sorted CD4+, CD8+, or CD8+CD57+ T cells (not recorded which) from PBMCs. This TCR was sampled from a human donor with aplastic anemia. The CDR3 loop is CASSELSQPQHF. The CDR3 DNA reads as TGCGCCAGCAGTGAGCTGTCTCAGCCCCAGCATTTT.